This T cell receptor (beta chain) was sequenced for a study of cytomegalovirus exposure and HLA in healthy donors listed by TCRdb under 2017. The study in broad terms: The 666 repertoires of the first cohort and the approximately 110 validation repertoires were produced on the same platform, according to a later analysis. The study aimed to test whether signatures of past pathogen exposure could be identified by cataloging public T cell receptors. Along with the 666-subject first cohort, a separate validation cohort of more than 90 different subjects was used. High-throughput TCR immunosequencing, statistical association of individual TCRs with disease status, and machine learning were combined to predict cytomegalovirus infection status.

This clone was seen a single time. Its specific antigen is unknown. No quality values exist for individual bases; no much larger clone is one base distant. The library came from the immunoSEQ multiplex PCR assay. For the original study's pipeline: A statistical classification framework was developed to diagnose cytomegalovirus status using the catalog of TCR beta chain sequences. TCRdb stores this immuneACCESS table with in-frame sequences only. Part of the clones is absent; in the studies checked, under half of the shortfall reflects unresolved V genes, and no reason is known for the rest. That table furnishes V, J and clone size, whereas the DNA furnished D and trimming. The sample includes approximately 120,000 clones, with 70% to 90% observed a single time. About 1.9% of the sample belongs to the ten largest clones. Findings and caveats that apply to the study as a whole: A later analysis had no HLA typing for the validation cohort, so co-occurrence there was scored across all 110 or so repertoires. Most TCR sequences were observed very rarely across donors, whereas some public TCRs were present in many individuals. A later analysis found that TCRs clustered in the first cohort also tended to co-occur in the 120 validation repertoires, with 94% of cluster scores above 0. The study listed around 160 TCR beta chains as associated with cytomegalovirus. According to the authors, the approach could potentially be generalized to other disease states and immunological phenotypes. A few of the identified cytomegalovirus-associated TCR beta chains were confirmed in vitro to be specific for cytomegalovirus antigens. The classifier was reported to diagnose cytomegalovirus status with high specificity and sensitivity in both the original and validation cohorts.

Donors formed part of the validation cohort, which comprised about 130 subjects and was distinct from the first cohort of 550 to 850 subjects. Material: PBMCs. The clonotype comes from a woman between 18 and 29 years old in good health and CMV-seronegative.

The bases read TGTGCCTGGAGGACAGGGAGTCACTATGGCTACACCTTC. Protein translation: CAWRTGSHYGYTF. Recombination joined TRBV30 with TRBJ1-2; 7 bases in the junction line up with TRBD1. Including cysteine and phenylalanine, the CDR3 has 13 amino acids. This entry keeps only the CDR3 DNA: 39 bases, framed from base 1. The V end gives up 3 bases and the J end 3 bases, leaving 4 bases in the junction not matched to a gene. Looking up the germline V gene (reference sequence) yields CDR1 GTSNPN and CDR2 SVGIG.